A single sample gave rise to the 21 T cell receptor beta chains below, sequenced in a study of blood T cell repertoires in COVID-19. Clones were sequenced by immunoSEQ multiplex PCR, and TCRdb holds only the in-frame ones, with some missing. This sample yields 150,000 to 200,000 clones, of which 80% to 90% are seen a single time; approximately 12% belongs to the top ten. Sequencing was carried out using PBMCs or T cells enriched from blood (not recorded which). The receptor set was obtained from a man aged 35 to 55 who had recovered from COVID-19.

V usage is TRBV11-2 and J usage is TRBJ1-2; no firm D call. Germline V gene sequence: CDR1 SGHAT, CDR2 FQNNGV. The ends were cut back, 0 bases at V and 4 bases at J, with 12 bases in the middle. This CDR3 has 15 residues. The CDR3 DNA sequence: TGTGCCAGCAGCTTAGATCCGGGTTCCGTCTATGGCTACACCTTC. Residues: CASSLDPGSVYGYTF.

The gene calls are TRBV7-9 and TRBJ1-1, with D possibly matching TRBD1 (6 bases). Germline V gives CDR1 SEHNR, CDR2 FQNEAQ (reference sequence). Trimming pared 3 bases from V and 6 bases from J, leaving 11 bases between. The CDR3 totals 13 residues. The CDR3 loop is CASSLLGAAEAFF. The CDR3 coding sequence is TGTGCCAGCAGCTTGTTGGGGGCGGCTGAAGCTTTCTTT.

There are a few counts of this clone. V is TRBV7-9 and J is TRBJ1-1, with a weak D call TRBD1 (5 bases). V lost 10 bases and J 0 bases, leaving 9 bases between the germline ends. CDR3 length: 12 amino acids. Germline CDR1 reads SEHNR; CDR2 reads FQNEAQ (reference sequence). The CDR3 protein is CAISGLNTEAFF. CDR3 sequence (DNA): TGTGCCATCTCAGGGTTGAACACTGAAGCTTTCTTT.

This chain uses TRBV4-1 with TRBJ1-6; D uncertain. The CDR3 is 16 amino acids. CDR1 is MGHRA and CDR2 is YSYEKL in the germline V gene. V was pared by 0 bases and J by 7 bases, with 13 bases between. The CDR3 DNA is TGCGCCAGCAGCCAAGATCGTCCTCGGAGGAATTCACCCCTCCACTTT. Translating it yields CASSQDRPRRNSPLHF.

CDR3 amino acids: CASSLTGNTGELFF. In nucleotides, the CDR3 is TGTGCCAGCAGCTTAACGGGGAACACCGGGGAGCTGTTTTTT. The chain carries TRBV7-9 and TRBJ2-2; no clear D gene. V was cut by 2 bases and J by 1 base, with 5 bases left in between. This CDR3 is built from 14 residues. Germline V CDR1 and CDR2: SEHNR, FQNEAQ (reference sequence).

The chain joins TRBV7-2 to TRBJ1-4; TRBD1 might be the D (5 bases). The CDR3 is 14 residues long. V lost 5 bases and J 7 bases, leaving 14 bases between the germline ends. CDR1 is SGHTA and CDR2 is FQGNSA in the germline V gene. CDR3 residues: CASSARGGGEKLFF. The CDR3, as DNA: TGTGCCAGCAGCGCCCGCGGGGGGGGTGAAAAACTGTTTTTT.

This chain joins TRBV11-2 and TRBJ2-1; D perhaps matches TRBD2 (5 bases). The CDR3 extends over 16 amino acids. Germline loops: CDR1 SGHAT, CDR2 FQNNGV. With 5 bases removed from V and 5 bases from J, the gap between germline ends came to 19 bases. In nucleotides, the CDR3 is TGTGCCAGCAGCCCCATTGAAAATAGCGACCACAATGAGCAGTTCTTC. Its protein product is CASSPIENSDHNEQFF.

The chain links TRBV2 to TRBJ2-7, with 7 bases identical to TRBD2. The CDR3 runs to 15 residues. In germline, CDR1 is SNHLY, CDR2 FYNNEI. J was trimmed by 0 bases and V by 6 bases; bases with no gene match: 8. The CDR3 region has the DNA TGTGCCAGCAGCGTCGGACTAGGGCCCTCCTACGAGCAGTACGTC. Translation gives CASSVGLGPSYEQYV.

The chain joins TRBV28 to TRBJ2-1; 7 bases map to TRBD1. The CDR3 is 15 residues long. With V trimmed by 8 bases and J by 10 bases, 17 bases remained unmatched. The V gene's germline CDR1 is MDHEN and CDR2 SYDVKM. The CDR3 protein is CASALLGTAEREQFF. CDR3 nucleotides: TGTGCCAGCGCCCTTCTAGGGACAGCCGAGAGGGAGCAGTTCTTC.

The rearrangement links TRBV4-1 to TRBJ2-3, with D possibly being TRBD1 (6 bases). This CDR3 region has 15 residues. Germline values: CDR1 MGHRA, CDR2 YSYEKL. V lost 4 bases and J 2 bases, leaving 13 bases between the germline ends. CDR3 sequence (DNA): TGCGCCAGCAGCCCCGGGACAATTTCCACAGATACGCAGTATTTT. Translating gives CASSPGTISTDTQYF.

J is TRBJ1-2 and V is TRBV12-5, with a tentative D call TRBD1 (6 bases). Trimming pared 6 bases from V and 4 bases from J, leaving 12 bases between. The CDR3 totals 13 residues. Germline V gene sequence: CDR1 LGHNT, CDR2 FRNRAP. Here the CDR3 DNA reads TGTGCTAGTGGAACCGGACAGTGCTATGGCTACACCTTC. This sequence encodes CASGTGQCYGYTF.

The chain recombines TRBV6-1 with TRBJ2-7; the match to TRBD1 covers 8 bases. The CDR3 loop spans 15 amino acids. Germline values: CDR1 MNHNS, CDR2 SASEGT. The junction had 6 bases not matched to a gene; V was cut back by 2 bases and J by 3 bases. This CDR3 reads CASSEPVGQGYEQYF. DNA for the CDR3: TGTGCCAGCAGTGAACCTGTCGGACAGGGCTACGAGCAGTACTTC.

V usage is TRBV10-1 and J usage is TRBJ2-7, with a possible D match to TRBD1 (6 bases). CDR1 and CDR2 (germline): WNHNN, SYGVQD (reference sequence). The V and J ends lost 5 bases and 1 base respectively, with 12 bases between them. The CDR3 runs 14 residues. The CDR3 protein is CASSRDRLSYEQYF. CDR3 bases: TGCGCCAGCAGTCGAGACAGGTTATCCTACGAGCAGTACTTC.

The chain employs TRBV18 and TRBJ1-4; 8 nucleotides line up with TRBD1. Germline V gene data show CDR1 as KGHSH and CDR2 as LQKENI. The CDR3 spans 16 residues. The V gene end was trimmed by 2 bases and the J gene end by 8 bases; junction bases not matched to a gene: 10. CDR3 in amino acids: CASSPRLGQGFEKLFF. The CDR3 coding sequence is TGTGCCAGCTCACCAAGGTTAGGACAGGGATTCGAAAAACTGTTTTTT.

This clone was recorded once. The V and J genes are TRBV14 and TRBJ2-5; TRBD1 matches 8 bases. V shed 4 bases and J 4 bases; nucleotides not matched to a gene: 5. The CDR3 covers 14 residues. Germline CDR1 and CDR2: SGHDN and FVKESK. CDR3 DNA sequence: TGTGCCAGCAGCCCTCGGACAGGGCCAGAGACCCAGTACTTC. Its translation: CASSPRTGPETQYF.

This rearrangement joins TRBV29-1 to TRBJ2-2; TRBD2 aligns across 7 bases. Looked up from germline, CDR1 is SQVTM and CDR2 is ANQGSEA. The J segment lost 7 bases and the V segment lost 7 bases, leaving 9 bases of the junction unmatched. The CDR3 sequence is 13 residues long. CDR3 protein: CSALTSMGGELFF. CDR3 DNA: TGCAGCGCCCTGACTAGCATGGGCGGGGAGCTGTTTTTT.

This chain joins TRBV4-3 and TRBJ1-2; 9 nucleotides line up with TRBD1. Germline lookup yields CDR1 LGHNA and CDR2 YSLEER. The CDR3 contains 15 residues. With 1 base clipped from V and 5 bases from J, the junction kept 5 bases outside the gene matches. CDR3 sequence reads: CASSQGGTGKYGYTF. The CDR3 DNA reads as TGCGCCAGCAGCCAAGGGGGGACAGGGAAATATGGCTACACCTTC.

The V call is TRBV27, the J call TRBJ2-5; tentative D call: TRBD1 (6 bases). The V end was cut by 4 bases, the J end by 1 base, with 13 bases between. The CDR3 contains 15 residues. The germline CDR1 and CDR2 sequences are MNHEY and SMNVEV (reference sequence). The DNA of the CDR3 is TGTGCCAGCAGTTCTAACTCAGGGGTCCAAGAGACCCAGTACTTC. Protein: CASSSNSGVQETQYF.

This rearrangement joins TRBV6-5 to TRBJ1-4, with TRBD1 identical over 10 bases. Germline V gene sequence: CDR1 MNHEY, CDR2 SVGAGI. Trimming removed 7 bases from V and 5 bases from J; junction bases left unmatched: 4. CDR3 length: 14 residues. The CDR3 DNA sequence: TGTGCCAGCACCGAGGGACAGGGGAATGAAAAACTGTTTTTT. This translates into CASTEGQGNEKLFF.

This chain uses TRBV6-5 with TRBJ1-1, with D possibly matching TRBD1 (5 bases). Trimming cost V 7 bases and J 4 bases, with 16 bases left between them. This CDR3 comprises 14 residues. Germline V gives CDR1 MNHEY, CDR2 SVGAGI. The CDR3 protein is CASKVGGEGTEAFF. The DNA for the CDR3 is TGTGCCAGCAAGGTGGGGGGAGAAGGCACTGAAGCTTTCTTT.

This sequence joins TRBV2 and TRBJ1-6, with D unclear. V was pared by 4 bases and J by 7 bases, with 11 bases between. The CDR3 loop spans 14 amino acids. Germline lookup yields CDR1 SNHLY and CDR2 FYNNEI. The CDR3 protein is CASSGPGTNSPLHF. CDR3 in DNA: TGTGCCAGCAGTGGCCCGGGAACGAATTCACCCCTCCACTTT.